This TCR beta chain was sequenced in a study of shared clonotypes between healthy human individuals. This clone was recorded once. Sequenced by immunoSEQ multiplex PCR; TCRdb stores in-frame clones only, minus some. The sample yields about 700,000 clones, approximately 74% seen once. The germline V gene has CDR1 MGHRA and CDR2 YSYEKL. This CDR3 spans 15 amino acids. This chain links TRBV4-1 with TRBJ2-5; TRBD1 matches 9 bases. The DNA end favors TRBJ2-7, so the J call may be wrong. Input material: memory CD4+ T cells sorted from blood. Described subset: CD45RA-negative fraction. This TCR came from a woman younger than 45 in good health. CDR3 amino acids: CASSPGQGSSYEQYF. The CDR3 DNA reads TGCGCCAGCAGCCCTGGACAGGGGAGCTCCTACGAGCAGTACTTC.